The next 15 T cell receptor beta chains were all read from a single sample in a study of T cell responses to AZD1222 COVID-19 vaccine. Data came from immunoSEQ multiplex PCR; TCRdb stores just in-frame clones and leaves some out. Of about 140,000 clones in the sample, over 85% were seen once. Here the sequenced sample was peripheral blood, taken on day 0 of MenACWY control vaccination. The receptors derive from an adult in good health.

The CDR3 sequence: CASSLAAGPGSTEAFF. The DNA of the CDR3 is TGTGCCAGCAGCTTAGCGGCGGGACCCGGATCCACTGAAGCTTTCTTT. The rearrangement uses TRBV7-9 and TRBJ1-1, with a tentative D call TRBD1 (5 bases). Germline lookup yields CDR1 SEHNR and CDR2 FQNEAQ (reference sequence). The V and J ends lost 0 bases and 4 bases respectively, with 15 bases between them. The CDR3 sequence is 16 residues long.

The chain combines TRBV6-6 with TRBJ1-6; D might be TRBD1 (6 bases). The germline CDR1 and CDR2 sequences are MNHNY and SVGAGI (reference sequence). V was pared by 0 bases and J by 8 bases, with 11 bases between. This CDR3 is built from 15 residues. The CDR3 protein is CASSYSGTYDSPLHF. The CDR3 nucleotides read TGTGCCAGCAGTTACTCGGGGACATACGATTCACCCCTCCACTTT.

This chain links TRBV7-3 with TRBJ1-2; D unresolved. V lost 0 bases and J 4 bases, leaving 6 bases between the germline ends. CDR3 length: 13 residues. Germline CDR1 SGHTA, CDR2 FQGTGA. The CDR3 loop reads CASSLTGSYGYTF. The CDR3, as DNA: TGTGCCAGCAGCTTAACAGGGTCCTATGGCTACACCTTC.

Note on this clone: The sample contains more than one DNA sequence encoding this CDR3. The CDR3 DNA reads as TGTGCCAGCAGCTTGGGGGCAGGAAACACTGAAGCTTTCTTT. This encodes CASSLGAGNTEAFF. The chain uses TRBV7-3 and TRBJ1-1, with D perhaps matching TRBD1 (6 bases). V was pared by 3 bases and J by 2 bases, with 10 bases between. Germline CDR1 SGHTA, CDR2 FQGTGA. The CDR3 runs 14 residues.

The J gene is TRBJ1-1, the V gene TRBV15; a possible D gene is TRBD1 (6 bases). This CDR3 has 15 amino acids. From germline, CDR1 is LNHNV and CDR2 YYDKDF (reference sequence). V shed 5 bases and J shed 2 bases, with 15 bases lying between them. CDR3 amino acids: CATSPNPGQNTEAFF. In nucleotides, the CDR3 is TGTGCCACCAGCCCCAATCCGGGACAAAACACTGAAGCTTTCTTT. Together with reference TRBV15 and TRBJ1-1, the CDR3 gives the full variable domain: DAMVIQNPRYQVTQFGKPVTLSCSQTLNHNVMYWYQQKSSQAPKLLFHYYDKDFNNEADTPDNFQSRRPNTSFCFLDIRSPGLGDTAMYLCATSPNPGQNTEAFFGQGTRLTVV.

CDR3 sequence (DNA): TGTGCCAGCTCAGGCGACAGATTGAACACTGAAGCTTTCTTT. It encodes CASSGDRLNTEAFF. The rearrangement links TRBV18 to TRBJ1-1, with D possibly matching TRBD1 (5 bases). This CDR3 is built from 14 residues. V was shortened by 5 bases and J by 0 bases, with 10 bases between the two germline ends. In germline, CDR1 is KGHSH, CDR2 LQKENI.

The chain carries TRBV9 and TRBJ1-2; D ambiguous. V gave up 4 bases and J gave up 8 bases, with 18 bases separating them. Looked up from germline, CDR1 is SGDLS and CDR2 is YYNGEE. The CDR3 extends over 14 amino acids. The CDR3 sequence: CASSPASHVGGYTF. The CDR3 nucleotides are TGTGCCAGCAGCCCGGCCAGCCACGTGGGAGGCTACACCTTC.

This clone has only one observation. This sequence joins TRBV18 and TRBJ1-2; D remains ambiguous. CDR3 length: 12 residues. Trimming removed 1 base from V and 10 bases from J, with 10 bases in between. Per the germline V gene, CDR1 is KGHSH and CDR2 is LQKENI. The CDR3 here is CASSPRIGNYTF. Written as DNA, the CDR3 is TGTGCCAGCTCACCACGGATTGGGAACTACACCTTC. The full variable domain, its missing parts supplied by reference TRBV18 and TRBJ1-2, is NAGVMQNPRHLVRRRGQEARLRCSPMKGHSHVYWYRQLPEEGLKFMVYLQKENIIDESGMPKERFSAEFPKEGPSILRIQQVVRGDSAAYFCASSPRIGNYTFGSGTRLTVV.

The chain recombines TRBV7-2 with TRBJ2-1; TRBD2 aligns across 10 bases. J lost 4 bases, V lost 3 bases, and 6 bases had no gene match. The CDR3 is made up of 16 amino acids. Germline V lookup: CDR1 SGHTA, CDR2 FQGNSA. CDR3: CASSFSSSGGYNEQFF. In nucleotides, the CDR3 is TGTGCCAGCAGCTTTTCTTCTAGCGGGGGATACAATGAGCAGTTCTTC.

V is TRBV5-4 and J is TRBJ1-1; D perhaps matches TRBD1 (5 bases). This CDR3 is 14 amino acids long. Germline V gene sequence: CDR1 SGHNT, CDR2 YYREEE (reference sequence). The V and J ends lost 4 bases and 4 bases respectively, with 14 bases between them. The CDR3 spells CASSAKGPGTEAFF. The CDR3 DNA follows: TGTGCCAGCAGCGCTAAGGGACCGGGCACTGAAGCTTTCTTT.

The rearrangement links TRBV5-6 to TRBJ2-1, with D maybe TRBD1 (6 bases). Per germline, CDR1 SGHDT and CDR2 YYEEEE. V was clipped by 4 bases and J by 6 bases, with 20 bases between them. The CDR3 has 16 amino acids. The CDR3 here is CASSPSTGLGVNEQFF. The CDR3, as DNA: TGTGCCAGCAGCCCTAGCACAGGGCTTGGGGTCAATGAGCAGTTCTTC.

The J gene is TRBJ2-4, the V gene TRBV7-2; 7 nucleotides match TRBD1. J lost 2 bases, V lost 6 bases, and 10 bases had no gene match. The CDR3 consists of 16 residues. Looked up from germline, CDR1 is SGHTA and CDR2 is FQGNSA. CDR3 protein: CASSQDRALTKNIQYF. The CDR3 DNA reads as TGTGCCAGCAGTCAAGACAGGGCCCTAACCAAAAACATTCAGTACTTC.

V and J are TRBV25-1 and TRBJ2-7, with 8 bases lining up with TRBD2. Germline loops: CDR1 MGHDK, CDR2 SYGVNS. The length of the CDR3 is 16 residues. Trimming cost V 3 bases and J 5 bases; bases outside gene matches: 12. The CDR3 reads CASSDRLTGLENEQYF. Written as DNA, the CDR3 is TGTGCCAGCAGTGACCGCCTCACGGGACTAGAAAACGAGCAGTACTTC.

The gene calls are TRBV11-3 and TRBJ2-6; 7 bases are a match to TRBD1. The CDR3 extends over 17 amino acids. Germline CDR1 and CDR2: SGHNT and YENEEA. V dropped 3 bases and J dropped 1; count of bases not matched to a gene: 6. The chain's CDR3 is CASSFGDSSSGANVLTF. In DNA, the CDR3 is TGTGCCAGCAGCTTCGGGGACAGCTCGTCTGGGGCCAACGTCCTGACTTTC.

The chain has TRBV6-2 or TRBV6-3 and TRBJ2-3; 7 nucleotides match TRBD2. This CDR3 spans 14 amino acids. The germline V gene has CDR1 MNHEY and CDR2 SVGEGT. V lost 2 bases to trimming and J lost 2 bases; unmatched junction nucleotides: 1. Here the CDR3 DNA reads TGTGCCAGCAGTTACGGGAGGGCCACAGATACGCAGTATTTT. Amino acid sequence: CASSYGRATDTQYF.